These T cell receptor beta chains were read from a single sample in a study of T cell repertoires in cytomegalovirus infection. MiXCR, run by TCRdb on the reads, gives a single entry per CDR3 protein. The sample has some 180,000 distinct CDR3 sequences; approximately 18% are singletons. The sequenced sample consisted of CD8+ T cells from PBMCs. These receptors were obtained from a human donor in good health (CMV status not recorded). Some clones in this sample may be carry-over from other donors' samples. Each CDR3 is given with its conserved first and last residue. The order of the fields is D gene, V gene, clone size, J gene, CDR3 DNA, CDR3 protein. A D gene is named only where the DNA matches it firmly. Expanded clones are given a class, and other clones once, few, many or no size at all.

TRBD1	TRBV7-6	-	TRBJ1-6	TGTGCCAGCAGCTGGGGACAGGGGGATTCACCCCTCCACTTT	CASSWGQGDSPLHF
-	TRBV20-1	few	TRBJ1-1	TGCAGTGCTAGAGATCTGGGTGAGGTCCTTGAAGCTTTCTTT	CSARDLGEVLEAFF
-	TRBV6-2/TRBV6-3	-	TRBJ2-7	TGTGCCAGCAGTTACTCGCCCGGGACGGTCTCCTACGAGCAGTACTTC	CASSYSPGTVSYEQYF
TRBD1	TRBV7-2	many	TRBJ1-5	TGTGCCAGCAGCCTCTCGGACAGGGAGGCATTTAATCAGCCCCAGCATTTT	CASSLSDREAFNQPQHF
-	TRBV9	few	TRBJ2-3	TGTGCCAGCAGCGGTAGCAAGCAGTATTTT	CASSGSKQYF
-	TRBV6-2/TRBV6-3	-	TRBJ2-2	TGTGCCAGCAGTTCCCAGGAGGCCGGGGAGCTGTTTTTT	CASSSQEAGELFF
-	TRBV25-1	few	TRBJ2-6	TGTGCCAGCATCGAACAGGGAGAAGGGGCCAACGTCCTGACTTTC	CASIEQGEGANVLTF
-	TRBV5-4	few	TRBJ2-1	TGTGCCAGCAGCTTGTACACGGATTCCTACAATGAGCAGTTCTTC	CASSLYTDSYNEQFF
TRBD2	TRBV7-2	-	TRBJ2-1	TGTGCCAGCAGCTTAGCGCGTGGGGGGGTTCAGCCCTACAATGAGCAGTTCTTC	CASSLARGGVQPYNEQFF
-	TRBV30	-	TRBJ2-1	TGTGCCTGGAGTGCAGGACGGGATGAGCAGTTCTTC	CAWSAGRDEQFF
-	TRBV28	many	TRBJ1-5	TGTGCCAGCAGTTCAGGGAGCAATCAGCCCCAGCATTTT	CASSSGSNQPQHF
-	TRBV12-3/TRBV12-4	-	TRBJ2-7	TGTGCCAGCAGTTTTTCCGTCTACGAGCAGTACTTC	CASSFSVYEQYF
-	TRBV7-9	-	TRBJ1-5	TGTGCCAGCAGCCACAAATGGGGGGATAGCAATCAGCCCCAGCATTTT	CASSHKWGDSNQPQHF
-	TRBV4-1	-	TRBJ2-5	TGCGCCAGCAGCCAAGATCTACGGCTTCAAGAGACCCAGTACTTC	CASSQDLRLQETQYF
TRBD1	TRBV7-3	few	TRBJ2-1	TGTGCCAGCAGCCCAGACAGGGGGCTGGGGAATGAGCAGTTCTTC	CASSPDRGLGNEQFF
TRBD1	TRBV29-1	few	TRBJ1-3	TGCAGCGCCCATACAGGGGGTGGAAACACCATATATTTT	CSAHTGGGNTIYF